A selection of T cell receptor beta chains follows, all from one sample in a study of Ad26.COV2.S vaccination and SARS-CoV-2 variants. Assay: immunoSEQ multiplex PCR; the TCRdb copy retains only in-frame clones and omits some. Of about 480,000 clones listed, about 83% were seen once; the top ten hold around 13%. The input for sequencing was peripheral blood, taken in a trial of Ad26.COV2.S vaccine versus placebo. The receptors come from a person aged 18-60 years who received the Ad26.COV2.S COVID-19 vaccine or a placebo. Both conserved end residues are part of each CDR3. The D gene is left open where the match is weak. Size is omitted from some rows. Given values are once, few, many or a class for expanded clones.

abundance: .
d_gene: .
j_gene: TRBJ1-5
v_gene: TRBV9
CDR3nt: TGTGCCAGCAGCACCACGGGGGAGGTTCAGCCCCAGCATTTT
CDR3aa: CASSTTGEVQPQHF

abundance: .
d_gene: TRBD2
j_gene: TRBJ2-7
v_gene: TRBV7-9
CDR3nt: TGTGCCAGCAGGGGACTAGCCGGGGACTACTACGAGCAGTACTTC
CDR3aa: CASRGLAGDYYEQYF

abundance: .
d_gene: .
j_gene: TRBJ1-2
v_gene: TRBV6-6
CDR3nt: TGTGCCAGCAGTTACAGGGAGGTTAGCTATGGCTACACCTTC
CDR3aa: CASSYREVSYGYTF

abundance: once
d_gene: .
j_gene: TRBJ2-1
v_gene: TRBV6-1
CDR3nt: TGTGCCAGCAGTGACTTTGGCAGGGTCTCCTACAATGAGCAGTTCTTC
CDR3aa: CASSDFGRVSYNEQFF

abundance: .
d_gene: .
j_gene: TRBJ1-2
v_gene: TRBV6-6
CDR3nt: TGTGCCAGCAGTTACGTAAACTATGGCTACACCTTC
CDR3aa: CASSYVNYGYTF

abundance: .
d_gene: .
j_gene: TRBJ2-1
v_gene: TRBV28
CDR3nt: TGTGCCAGCAGCCTACGGACAGTATCCTACAATGAGCAGTTCTTC
CDR3aa: CASSLRTVSYNEQFF

abundance: .
d_gene: .
j_gene: TRBJ2-5
v_gene: TRBV11-2
CDR3nt: TGTGCCAGCAGCTCATTACAGGGCCCACAAGAGACCCAGTACTTC
CDR3aa: CASSSLQGPQETQYF

abundance: .
d_gene: TRBD1
j_gene: TRBJ1-5
v_gene: TRBV3-1/TRBV3-2
CDR3nt: TGTGCCAGCAGCCCCCGGGACAGGGGTCAGCCCCAGCATTTT
CDR3aa: CASSPRDRGQPQHF

abundance: .
d_gene: .
j_gene: TRBJ1-1
v_gene: TRBV19
CDR3nt: TGTGCCAGTAGTATTAAGAGGAACACTGAAGCTTTCTTT
CDR3aa: CASSIKRNTEAFF

abundance: .
d_gene: .
j_gene: TRBJ2-7
v_gene: TRBV5-1
CDR3nt: TGCGCCAGCAGCTTGTCCCCCGGGGTGACCTACGAGCAGTACTTC
CDR3aa: CASSLSPGVTYEQYF

abundance: few
d_gene: TRBD1
j_gene: TRBJ1-3
v_gene: TRBV4-1
CDR3nt: TGCGCCAGCAGCTACACCGGGACAGCTGGAAACACCATATATTTT
CDR3aa: CASSYTGTAGNTIYF

abundance: .
d_gene: TRBD2
j_gene: TRBJ2-3
v_gene: TRBV11-2
CDR3nt: TGTGCCAGCAGGGAACTAGCGGGAGGAGGGGGGCGCGGAGATACGCAGTATTTT
CDR3aa: CASRELAGGGGRGDTQYF

abundance: .
d_gene: TRBD1
j_gene: TRBJ1-6
v_gene: TRBV25-1
CDR3nt: TGTGCCAGCACCGGACAGGGAAAGGATAATTCACCCCTCCACTTT
CDR3aa: CASTGQGKDNSPLHF

abundance: .
d_gene: .
j_gene: TRBJ1-3
v_gene: TRBV7-9
CDR3nt: TGTGCCAGCAGCCTAGGACAGAGCTACTCTGGAAACACCATATATTTT
CDR3aa: CASSLGQSYSGNTIYF

abundance: .
d_gene: .
j_gene: TRBJ1-1
v_gene: TRBV6-6
CDR3nt: TGTGCCAGCAGTCCCAGGGTCACTGAAGCTTTCTTT
CDR3aa: CASSPRVTEAFF

abundance: .
d_gene: .
j_gene: TRBJ1-5
v_gene: TRBV19
CDR3nt: TGTGCCAGTAGTATTGGGGGGAATCAGCCCCAGCATTTT
CDR3aa: CASSIGGNQPQHF

abundance: .
d_gene: .
j_gene: TRBJ1-2
v_gene: TRBV5-5
CDR3nt: TGTGCCAGCAGCCCCGGACAGAGGATCTATGGCTACACCTTC
CDR3aa: CASSPGQRIYGYTF